The 18 T cell receptor beta chains in this list originate from one sample, sequenced in a study of response to subunit inactivated influenza vaccine. TCRdb re-derived calls from the RT-PCR reads in MiXCR, one entry per CDR3 protein. The sample holds approximately 160,000 distinct CDR3 sequences, around 11% seen once. Sample: CD8+ T cells sorted from PBMCs, taken roughly 24 months after vaccination. All receptors derive from a man aged 50 to 69 who received an inactivated influenza vaccine.

This clonotype was detected only a few times. V and J are TRBV20-1 and TRBJ2-3; TRBD1 matches at 9 bases. V was clipped by 1 base and J by 2 bases; unmatched bases: 10. The length of the CDR3 is 17 residues. Germline values: CDR1 DFQATT, CDR2 SNEGSKA (reference sequence). The CDR3 bases are TGCAGTGCTAGAGGGGTAGAGGACAGGGGACTCACAGATACGCAGTATTTT. Amino acid sequence: CSARGVEDRGLTDTQYF.

The chain is built from TRBV10-3 and TRBJ2-1, with 15 bases identical to TRBD2. This CDR3 has 18 residues. Looked up from germline, CDR1 is ENHRY and CDR2 is SYGVKD. V shed 2 bases and J 4 bases; nucleotides not matched to a gene: 6. The CDR3 bases are TGTGCCATCAGTGAGCCCGGACTAGCGGGGGGGCTGTACAATGAGCAGTTCTTC. Protein: CAISEPGLAGGLYNEQFF.

The chain has TRBV2 and TRBJ2-7, with TRBD2 matching over 10 bases. The CDR3 runs 13 residues. V dropped 7 bases and J dropped 7; count of bases not matched to a gene: 7. Per germline, CDR1 SNHLY and CDR2 FYNNEI. This CDR3 reads CASMRLAGEEQYF. The CDR3 DNA sequence: TGTGCCAGCATGCGGCTAGCGGGGGAGGAGCAGTACTTC.

This clonotype occurred many times. This chain uses TRBV7-9 with TRBJ1-2; 9 bases are shared with TRBD1. J lost 6 bases, V lost 3 bases, and 8 bases had no gene match. The CDR3 spans 15 residues. Germline V CDR1 and CDR2: SEHNR, FQNEAQ (reference sequence). The CDR3 region is CASSFAGTGFNGYTF. In DNA, the CDR3 is TGTGCCAGCAGCTTCGCCGGGACAGGGTTTAATGGCTACACCTTC.

This clonotype was counted many times. The V call is TRBV3-1, the J call TRBJ1-1; 8 bases align to TRBD1. Germline CDR1 LGHDT, CDR2 YNNKEL (reference sequence). With V trimmed by 1 base and J by 0 bases, 4 bases remained unmatched. CDR3 length: 16 residues. The CDR3 bases are TGTGCCAGCAGCCAAGCGCAGGGGGCATTGAACACTGAAGCTTTCTTT. Translation gives CASSQAQGALNTEAFF. Looking up the rest from reference TRBV3-1 and TRBJ1-1 gives the full variable domain: DTAVSQTPKYLVTQMGNDKSIKCEQNLGHDTMYWYKQDSKKFLKIMFSYNNKELIINETVPNRFSPKSPDKAHLNLHINSLELGDSAVYFCASSQAQGALNTEAFFGQGTRLTVV.

V is TRBV27 and J is TRBJ2-7, with D uncertain. V gave up 5 bases and J gave up 1 base, with 9 bases separating them. CDR3 size: 13 residues. Germline values: CDR1 MNHEY, CDR2 SMNVEV (reference sequence). The DNA for the CDR3 is TGTGCCAGCAGTCCTCTACTATCCTACGAGCAGTACTTC. This translates into CASSPLLSYEQYF.

The sample holds many counts of this clonotype. The chain is built from TRBV24-1 and TRBJ2-1; D is ambiguous. Germline CDR1 reads KGHDR; CDR2 reads SFDVKD. Trimming removed 0 bases from V and 0 bases from J, with 5 bases in between. The CDR3 runs 15 residues. CDR3 protein: CATSDLGGSYNEQFF. The CDR3 DNA is TGTGCCACCAGTGATTTGGGTGGCTCCTACAATGAGCAGTTCTTC.

There are a few counts of this clonotype. The CDR3 bases are TGCAGTGCTAGTTTACCACGGACAGGGTTCTACGAGCAGTACTTC. It is translated as CSASLPRTGFYEQYF. The chain links TRBV20-1 to TRBJ2-7; TRBD1 aligns across 8 bases. Germline V gives CDR1 DFQATT, CDR2 SNEGSKA (reference sequence). CDR3 size: 15 residues. The trim removed 3 bases at V and 3 bases at J, leaving 10 bases unmatched.

This clonotype turned up a few times. The rearrangement uses TRBV11-1 and TRBJ2-7, with D maybe TRBD2 (5 bases). Trimming took 5 bases from V and 3 from J, leaving 20 bases between them. The CDR3 is 16 residues long. The germline V gene encodes CDR1 SGHAT and CDR2 FQDESV (reference sequence). The CDR3 region is CASSPMGARNDYEQYF. CDR3 DNA sequence: TGTGCCAGCAGCCCCATGGGAGCGAGGAACGACTACGAGCAGTACTTC.

This chain joins TRBV12-3 or TRBV12-4 and TRBJ2-1; D perhaps matches TRBD2 (6 bases). This CDR3 has 15 residues. V gave up 3 bases and J gave up 7 bases, with 16 bases separating them. The CDR3 DNA follows: TGTGCCAGCAGTTTGGTAGCCCTCGGGGGTAATGAGCAGTTCTTC. Protein: CASSLVALGGNEQFF.

This clonotype was found a few times. This chain connects TRBV7-8 to TRBJ2-1, with D perhaps TRBD1 (6 bases). Germline V CDR1 and CDR2: SGHVS, FQNEAQ. The CDR3 covers 14 residues. V gave up 5 bases and J gave up 0 bases, with 8 bases separating them. CDR3 region: CASSRDTSYNEQFF. CDR3 bases: TGTGCCAGCAGCCGGGACACCTCCTACAATGAGCAGTTCTTC. The variable domain in full, with the rest retrieved from reference TRBV7-8 and TRBJ2-1, is GAGVSQSPRYKVAKRGQDVALRCDPISGHVSLFWYQQALGQGPEFLTYFQNEAQLDKSGLPSDRFFAERPEGSVSTLKIQRTQQEDSAVYLCASSRDTSYNEQFFGPGTRLTVL.

For the CDR3, the DNA is TGCAGTGCTACCGGACTAGCGGGGTACAATGAGCAGTTCTTC. Encoded protein: CSATGLAGYNEQFF. The V gene is TRBV20-1, the J gene TRBJ2-1; 12 nucleotides line up with TRBD2. From germline, CDR1 is DFQATT and CDR2 SNEGSKA (reference sequence). J gave up 4 bases and V 4 bases, and 2 bases lay outside the gene matches. The CDR3 consists of 14 residues.

This clonotype appeared a few times. The V call is TRBV11-3, the J call TRBJ2-2; TRBD2 aligns across 10 bases. V dropped 5 bases and J dropped 5; count of bases not matched to a gene: 5. The CDR3 covers 15 residues. Germline CDR1 is SGHNT and CDR2 is YENEEA. The DNA of the CDR3 is TGTGCCAGCAGCCAGCCGGGACTAGCGACCGGGGAGCTGTTTTTT. It specifies CASSQPGLATGELFF.

This clonotype came up a few times. The genes are TRBV29-1 and TRBJ1-1, with 9 bases lining up with TRBD1. CDR3 size: 12 residues. After removal of 7 bases from V and 3 bases from J, the junction contained 3 bases not matched to a gene. The germline V gene encodes CDR1 SQVTM and CDR2 ANQGSEA. This CDR3 is CSGWTGDTEAFF. The CDR3 DNA sequence: TGCAGCGGCTGGACAGGGGACACTGAAGCTTTCTTT.

This clonotype appeared many times. This rearrangement joins TRBV27 to TRBJ2-5; TRBD2 matches at 10 bases. The CDR3 has 14 residues. V dropped 5 bases and J dropped 3; count of bases not matched to a gene: 3. The germline V gene encodes CDR1 MNHEY and CDR2 SMNVEV (reference sequence). CDR3 in amino acids: CASSPLAGEETQYF. The CDR3 bases are TGTGCCAGCAGTCCGCTAGCGGGAGAAGAGACCCAGTACTTC.

This clonotype was detected many times. The CDR3 protein is CSARDRSNYEQYF. The CDR3 coding sequence is TGCAGTGCCCGGGACAGGAGCAACTACGAGCAGTACTTC. The chain couples TRBV20-1 to TRBJ2-7; 8 nucleotides line up with TRBD1. Germline lookup yields CDR1 DFQATT and CDR2 SNEGSKA (reference sequence). This CDR3 comprises 13 residues. The V gene end was trimmed by 6 bases and the J gene end by 3 bases; junction bases not matched to a gene: 7.

The V and J genes are TRBV30 and TRBJ1-2; maybe TRBD1 (5 bases). V was shortened by 5 bases and J by 6 bases, with 13 bases between the two germline ends. This CDR3 has 12 residues. Germline-derived CDR1 and CDR2 are GTSNPN and SVGIG (reference sequence). The CDR3 region has the DNA TGTGCCTGGGCTCAGGGTTGGGATGGCTACACCTTC. The encoded protein is CAWAQGWDGYTF.

This clonotype was picked up many times. This sequence joins TRBV5-1 and TRBJ2-3; maybe TRBD1 (5 bases). V lost 0 bases, J lost 4 bases, and 15 bases lay in between. This CDR3 is 16 amino acids long. The germline V gene encodes CDR1 SGHRS and CDR2 YFSETQ. CDR3 in DNA: TGCGCCAGCAGCTTGGGTGAAGGGGATTGGGCAGATACGCAGTATTTT. Translated: CASSLGEGDWADTQYF.